This T cell receptor (beta chain) was sequenced for a study of beta chain features in type 1 diabetes. A word on this clone: The antigen is undetermined.

cDNA synthesis used the whole RNA isolate, giving expressed TCRB sequences. Method: immunoSEQ multiplex PCR; TCRdb's copy keeps in-frame clones and lacks some. The table includes 600,000 to 750,000 clones, approximately 13% detected once. General study points: Shorter TCRB CDR3s, moderately but significantly so, were found in Type 1 diabetes patients in all four CD4+ subsets.

It was via CD45RO/CCR7/CD25/CD127/CD95/CD27 that CD4+ naive, central memory, regulatory and stem cell-like memory cells were sorted. The V end was cut by 5 bases, the J end by 0 bases, with 8 bases between. The CDR3 runs 14 residues. The V gene's germline CDR1 is LNHDA and CDR2 SQIVND (reference sequence). The origin of this receptor is a man younger than 45 with type 1 diabetes. Sequencing input: naive CD4+ T cells from blood. The gene calls are TRBV19 and TRBJ1-3; a weak D match, TRBD1 (5 bases). In DNA, the CDR3 is TGTGCCAGTAGTTATGACAGCTCTGGAAACACCATATATTTT. It codes for CASSYDSSGNTIYF.